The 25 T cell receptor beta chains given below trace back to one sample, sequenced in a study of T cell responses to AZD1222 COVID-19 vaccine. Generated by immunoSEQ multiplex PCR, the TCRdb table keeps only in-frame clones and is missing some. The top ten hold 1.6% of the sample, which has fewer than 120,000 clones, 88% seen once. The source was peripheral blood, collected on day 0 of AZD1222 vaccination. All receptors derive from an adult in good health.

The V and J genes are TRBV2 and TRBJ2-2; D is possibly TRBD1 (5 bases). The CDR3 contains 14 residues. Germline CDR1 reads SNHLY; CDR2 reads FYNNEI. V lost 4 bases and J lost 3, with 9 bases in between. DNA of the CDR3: TGTGCCAGCAGTGCACAGGCTGACACCGGGGAGCTGTTTTTT. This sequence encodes CASSAQADTGELFF.

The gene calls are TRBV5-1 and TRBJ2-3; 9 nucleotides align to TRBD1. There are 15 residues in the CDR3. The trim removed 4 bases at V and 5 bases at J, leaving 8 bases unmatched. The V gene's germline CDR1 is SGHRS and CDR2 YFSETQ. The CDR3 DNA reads TGCGCCAGCAGCATCCCGGGACAGGGTAAAGATACGCAGTATTTT. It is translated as CASSIPGQGKDTQYF.

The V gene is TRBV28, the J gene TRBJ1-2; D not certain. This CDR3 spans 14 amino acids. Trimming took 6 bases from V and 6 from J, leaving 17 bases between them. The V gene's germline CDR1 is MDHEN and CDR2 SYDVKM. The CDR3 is CASSSVGKLNGYTF. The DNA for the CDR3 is TGTGCCAGCAGCTCTGTCGGGAAACTTAATGGCTACACCTTC.

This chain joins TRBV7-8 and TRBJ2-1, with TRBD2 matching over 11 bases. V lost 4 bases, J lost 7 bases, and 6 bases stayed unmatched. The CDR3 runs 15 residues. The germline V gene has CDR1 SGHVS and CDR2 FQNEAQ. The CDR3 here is CASSSLTSGKNEQFF. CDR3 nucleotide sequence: TGTGCCAGCAGCTCCCTGACTAGCGGGAAAAATGAGCAGTTCTTC. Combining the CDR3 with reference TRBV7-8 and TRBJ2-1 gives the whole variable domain GAGVSQSPRYKVAKRGQDVALRCDPISGHVSLFWYQQALGQGPEFLTYFQNEAQLDKSGLPSDRFFAERPEGSVSTLKIQRTQQEDSAVYLCASSSLTSGKNEQFFGPGTRLTVL.

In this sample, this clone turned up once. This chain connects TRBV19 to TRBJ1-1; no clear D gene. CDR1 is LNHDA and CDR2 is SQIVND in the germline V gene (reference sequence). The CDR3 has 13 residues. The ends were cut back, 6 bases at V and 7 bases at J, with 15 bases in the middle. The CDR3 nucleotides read TGTGCCAGTAGGCTGGGCAATAGAGGTGAAGCTTTCTTT. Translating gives CASRLGNRGEAFF. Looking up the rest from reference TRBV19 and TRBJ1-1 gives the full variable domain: DGGITQSPKYLFRKEGQNVTLSCEQNLNHDAMYWYRQDPGQGLRLIYYSQIVNDFQKGDIAEGYSVSREKKESFPLTVTSAQKNPTAFYLCASRLGNRGEAFFGQGTRLTVV.

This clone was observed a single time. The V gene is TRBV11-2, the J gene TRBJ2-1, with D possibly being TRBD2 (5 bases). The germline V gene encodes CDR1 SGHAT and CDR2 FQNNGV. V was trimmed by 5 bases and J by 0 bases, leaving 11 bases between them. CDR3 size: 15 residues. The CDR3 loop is CASSISDSSYNEQFF. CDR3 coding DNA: TGTGCCAGCAGCATTAGCGATAGCTCCTACAATGAGCAGTTCTTC.

DNA of the CDR3: TGTGCCAGCAGAGCGCCGGGACAGGCGATCTCTGGAAACACCATATATTTT. It yields the protein CASRAPGQAISGNTIYF. The chain uses TRBV7-9 and TRBJ1-3; 8 bases map to TRBD1. The CDR3 consists of 17 residues. Germline CDR1 SEHNR, CDR2 FQNEAQ (reference sequence). The trim removed 6 bases at V and 0 bases at J, leaving 10 bases unmatched.

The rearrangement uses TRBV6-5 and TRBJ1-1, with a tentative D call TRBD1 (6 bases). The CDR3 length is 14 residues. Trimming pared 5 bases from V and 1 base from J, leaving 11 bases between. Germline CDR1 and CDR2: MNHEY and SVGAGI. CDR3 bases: TGTGCCAGCAGTATCGGACAGAGGAACACTGAAGCTTTCTTT. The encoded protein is CASSIGQRNTEAFF.

The CDR3 protein is CASSEELNLGNEQFF. The CDR3 coding sequence is TGTGCCAGCAGTGAAGAACTCAACCTCGGGAATGAGCAGTTCTTC. V gene TRBV2 combines with J gene TRBJ2-1; D remains ambiguous. This CDR3 is 15 amino acids long. Looked up from germline, CDR1 is SNHLY and CDR2 is FYNNEI. Trimming took off 1 base at V and 7 bases at J, with 14 bases between the two ends.

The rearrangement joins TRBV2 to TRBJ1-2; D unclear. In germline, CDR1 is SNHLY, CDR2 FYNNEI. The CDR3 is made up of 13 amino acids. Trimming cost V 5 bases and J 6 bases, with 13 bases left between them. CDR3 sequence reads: CASSSGWFDGYTF. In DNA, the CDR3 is TGTGCCAGCAGTAGCGGGTGGTTTGATGGCTACACCTTC.

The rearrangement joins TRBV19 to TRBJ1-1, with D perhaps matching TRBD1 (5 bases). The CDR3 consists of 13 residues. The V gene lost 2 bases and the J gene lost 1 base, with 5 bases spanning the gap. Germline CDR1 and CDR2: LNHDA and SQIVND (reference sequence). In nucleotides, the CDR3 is TGTGCCAGTAGTATACAGGGGAACACTGAAGCTTTCTTT. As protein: CASSIQGNTEAFF.

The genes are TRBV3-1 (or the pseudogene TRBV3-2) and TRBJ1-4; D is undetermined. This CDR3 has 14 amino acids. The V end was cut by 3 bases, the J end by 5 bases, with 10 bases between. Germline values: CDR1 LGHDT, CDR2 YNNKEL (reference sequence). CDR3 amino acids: CASSHRSVNEKLFF. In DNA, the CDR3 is TGTGCCAGCAGCCATAGGTCGGTAAATGAAAAACTGTTTTTT.

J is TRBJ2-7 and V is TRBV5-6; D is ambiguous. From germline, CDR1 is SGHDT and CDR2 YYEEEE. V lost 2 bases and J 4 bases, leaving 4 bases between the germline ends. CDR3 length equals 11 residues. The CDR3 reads CASSLQYEQYF. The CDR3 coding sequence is TGTGCCAGCAGCTTACAATACGAGCAGTACTTC.

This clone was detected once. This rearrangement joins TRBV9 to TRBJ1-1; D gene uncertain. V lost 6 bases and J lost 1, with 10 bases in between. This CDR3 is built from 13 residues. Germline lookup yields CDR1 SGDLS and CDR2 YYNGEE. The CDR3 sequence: CASKGGENTEAFF. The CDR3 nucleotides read TGTGCCAGCAAGGGAGGAGAGAACACTGAAGCTTTCTTT.

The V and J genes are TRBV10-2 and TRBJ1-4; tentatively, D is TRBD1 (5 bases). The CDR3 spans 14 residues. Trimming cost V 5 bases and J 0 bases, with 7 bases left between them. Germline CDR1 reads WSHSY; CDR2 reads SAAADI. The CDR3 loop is CASSRGTTNEKLFF. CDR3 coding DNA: TGCGCCAGCAGTAGGGGAACAACTAATGAAAAACTGTTTTTT.

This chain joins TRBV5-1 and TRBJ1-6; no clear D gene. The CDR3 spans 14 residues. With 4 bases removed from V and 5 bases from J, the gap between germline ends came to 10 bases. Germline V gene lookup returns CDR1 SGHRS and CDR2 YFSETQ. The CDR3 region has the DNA TGCGCCAGCAGCCCCGAGCCCCATAATTCACCCCTCCACTTT. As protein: CASSPEPHNSPLHF. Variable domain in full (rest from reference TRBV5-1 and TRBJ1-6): KAGVTQTPRYLIKTRGQQVTLSCSPISGHRSVSWYQQTPGQGLQFLFEYFSETQRNKGNFPGRFSGRQFSNSRSEMNVSTLELGDSALYLCASSPEPHNSPLHFGNGTRLTVT.

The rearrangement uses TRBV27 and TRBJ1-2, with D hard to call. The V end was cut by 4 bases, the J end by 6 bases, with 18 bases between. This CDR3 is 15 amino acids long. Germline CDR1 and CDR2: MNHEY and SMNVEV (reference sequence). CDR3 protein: CASSSPSRGRDGYTF. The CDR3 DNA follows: TGTGCCAGCAGTTCCCCAAGCCGGGGTCGGGATGGCTACACCTTC.

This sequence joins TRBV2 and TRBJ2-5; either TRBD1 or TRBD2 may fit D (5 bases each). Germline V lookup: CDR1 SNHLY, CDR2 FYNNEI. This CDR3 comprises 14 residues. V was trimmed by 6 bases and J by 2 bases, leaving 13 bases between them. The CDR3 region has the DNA TGTGCCAGCAGATTACAGGAGGATCAAGAGACCCAGTACTTC. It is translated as CASRLQEDQETQYF.

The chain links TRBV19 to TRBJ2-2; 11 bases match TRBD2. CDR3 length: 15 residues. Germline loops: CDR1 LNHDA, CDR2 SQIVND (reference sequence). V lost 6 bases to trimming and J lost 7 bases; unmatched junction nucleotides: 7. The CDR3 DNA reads TGTGCCAGTAGCCTGACTAGCGGGGTTAACGGGGAGCTGTTTTTT. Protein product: CASSLTSGVNGELFF.

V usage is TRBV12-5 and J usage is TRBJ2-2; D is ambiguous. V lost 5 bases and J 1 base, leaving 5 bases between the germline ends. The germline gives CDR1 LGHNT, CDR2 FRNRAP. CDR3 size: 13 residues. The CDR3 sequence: CASGGENTGELFF. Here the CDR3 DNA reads TGTGCTAGTGGTGGGGAGAACACCGGGGAGCTGTTTTTT.

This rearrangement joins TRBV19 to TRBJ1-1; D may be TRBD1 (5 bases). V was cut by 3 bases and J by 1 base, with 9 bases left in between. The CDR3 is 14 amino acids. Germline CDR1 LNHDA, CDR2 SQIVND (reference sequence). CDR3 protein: CASSIGGTNTEAFF. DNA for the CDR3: TGTGCCAGTAGTATTGGGGGGACGAACACTGAAGCTTTCTTT.

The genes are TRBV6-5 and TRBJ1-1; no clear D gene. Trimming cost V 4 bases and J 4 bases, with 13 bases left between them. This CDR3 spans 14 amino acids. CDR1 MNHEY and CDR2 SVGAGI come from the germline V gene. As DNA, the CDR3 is TGTGCCAGCAGTTTCGACGAGGGAACCACTGAAGCTTTCTTT. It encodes CASSFDEGTTEAFF.

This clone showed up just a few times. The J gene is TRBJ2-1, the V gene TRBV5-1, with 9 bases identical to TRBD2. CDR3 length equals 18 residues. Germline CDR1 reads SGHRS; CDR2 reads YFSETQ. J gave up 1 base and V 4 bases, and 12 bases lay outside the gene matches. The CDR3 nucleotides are TGCGCCAGCAGCGGCGGGAGGGGTCCCAGGGGATCCTACAATGAGCAGTTCTTC. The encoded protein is CASSGGRGPRGSYNEQFF.

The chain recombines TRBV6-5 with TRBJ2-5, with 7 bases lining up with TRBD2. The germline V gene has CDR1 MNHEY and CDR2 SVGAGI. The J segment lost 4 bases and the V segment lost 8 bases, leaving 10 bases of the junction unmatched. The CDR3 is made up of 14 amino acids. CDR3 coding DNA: TGTGCCAGCTCCCCCGGGAGGTCTCGAGAGACCCAGTACTTC. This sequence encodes CASSPGRSRETQYF.

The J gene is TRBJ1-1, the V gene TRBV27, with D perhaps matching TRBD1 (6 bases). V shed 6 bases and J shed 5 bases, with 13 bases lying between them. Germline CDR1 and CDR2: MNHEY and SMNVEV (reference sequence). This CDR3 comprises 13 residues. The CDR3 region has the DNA TGTGCCAGCAGAAAGCAGGGGAGGACTGAAGCTTTCTTT. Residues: CASRKQGRTEAFF.